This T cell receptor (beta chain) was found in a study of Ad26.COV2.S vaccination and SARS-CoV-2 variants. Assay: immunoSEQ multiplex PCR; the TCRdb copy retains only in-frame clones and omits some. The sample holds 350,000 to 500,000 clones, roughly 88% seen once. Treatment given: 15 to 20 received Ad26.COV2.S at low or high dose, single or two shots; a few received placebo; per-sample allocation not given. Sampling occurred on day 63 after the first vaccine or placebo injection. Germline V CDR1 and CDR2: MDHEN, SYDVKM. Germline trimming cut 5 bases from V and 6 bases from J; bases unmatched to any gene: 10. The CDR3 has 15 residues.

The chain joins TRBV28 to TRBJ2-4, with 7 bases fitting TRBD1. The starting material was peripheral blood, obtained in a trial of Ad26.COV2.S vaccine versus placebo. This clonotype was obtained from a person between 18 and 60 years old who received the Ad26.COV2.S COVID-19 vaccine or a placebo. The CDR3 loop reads CASSVTGAQGNIQYF. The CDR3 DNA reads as TGTGCCAGCAGTGTCACAGGGGCCCAAGGAAACATTCAGTACTTC.